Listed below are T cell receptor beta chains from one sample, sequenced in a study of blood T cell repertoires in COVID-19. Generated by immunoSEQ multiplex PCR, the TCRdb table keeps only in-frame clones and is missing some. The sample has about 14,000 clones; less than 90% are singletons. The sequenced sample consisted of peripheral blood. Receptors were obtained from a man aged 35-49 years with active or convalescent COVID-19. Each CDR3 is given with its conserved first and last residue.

CDR3aa: CASSFGQAETQYF; v_gene: TRBV11-2; j_gene: TRBJ2-5
CDR3aa: CASSPLAGDPQETQYF; v_gene: TRBV5-1; j_gene: TRBJ2-5
CDR3aa: CASSLGQLNEQFF; v_gene: TRBV7-3; j_gene: TRBJ2-1
CDR3aa: CATSSPGQGVYEQYF; v_gene: TRBV5-1; j_gene: TRBJ2-7
CDR3aa: CASSPGDRPTYEQYF; v_gene: TRBV13; j_gene: TRBJ2-7
CDR3aa: CAISGTTSYNEQFF; v_gene: TRBV10-3; j_gene: TRBJ2-1
CDR3aa: CASSYSGRASTDTQYF; v_gene: TRBV6-6; j_gene: TRBJ2-3
CDR3aa: CASTPQGIGSNEQFF; v_gene: TRBV2; j_gene: TRBJ2-1
CDR3aa: CASSQPGGANYGYTF; v_gene: TRBV4-1; j_gene: TRBJ1-2
CDR3aa: CASSPDNNEQFF; v_gene: TRBV12-3/TRBV12-4; j_gene: TRBJ2-1
CDR3aa: CASTDTVNEQYF; v_gene: TRBV19; j_gene: TRBJ2-7
CDR3aa: CASSQGDHRAGNTIYF; v_gene: TRBV3-1/TRBV3-2; j_gene: TRBJ1-3
CDR3aa: CASSQDRGNTIYF; v_gene: TRBV4-1; j_gene: TRBJ1-3
CDR3aa: CASVQGEAVSGNTIYF; v_gene: TRBV6-6; j_gene: TRBJ1-3
CDR3aa: CASSGTGDFGEQFF; v_gene: TRBV5-1; j_gene: TRBJ2-1